Listed here is a single T cell receptor (beta chain). Its antigen is as yet unknown. Healthy HIV-negative adults without recent acute infections or vaccinations served as donors. With unsorted samples, genomic DNA was obtained from about 90 million PBMCs. The sample is drawn from a study of shared clonotypes between healthy human individuals. General study points: Represented diversity, genetic and exposure-history alike, was limited by few donors.

Replicate PCRs run on unsorted PBMC used around 330 ng DNA, which was approximately 30,000 T cell genomes. Repertoires were generated with immunoSEQ multiplex PCR, while TCRdb's copy carries only in-frame clones and drops some. The repertoire has about half a million clones, roughly 77% of them found once; the top ten carry around 14%. The receptor comes from a woman aged 40-49 years in good health. Some clones in this sample may be carry-over from other donors' samples. Material for sequencing was PBMCs.

This CDR3 reads CASSQEVSGTGNYGYTF. The CDR3 coding sequence is TGCGCCAGCAGCCAAGAAGTTTCCGGGACAGGTAACTATGGCTACACCTTC. V usage is TRBV4-3 and J usage is TRBJ1-2, with 8 nucleotides matching TRBD1. Per the germline V gene, CDR1 is LGHNA and CDR2 is YSLEER. With 0 bases clipped from V and 1 base from J, the junction kept 7 bases outside the gene matches. The CDR3 is 17 residues long.